This T cell receptor (beta chain) was captured in a study of shared clonotypes between healthy human individuals. The wider study: Contributing individuals were a couple of females and three males aged 18 to 49.

Assay: immunoSEQ multiplex PCR; the TCRdb copy retains only in-frame clones and omits some. This sample has roughly 500,000 clones, with approximately 80% found just once. V was pared by 0 bases and J by 5 bases, with 1 base of the junction left unmatched. Per germline, CDR1 SGHTA and CDR2 FQGNSA. This CDR3 spans 14 amino acids. The donor population consisted of healthy HIV-negative adults with no recent acute infections or vaccinations. The genes are TRBV7-2 and TRBJ1-5; 7 nucleotides align to TRBD1. The TCR originated in a woman aged 40 to 50 in good health. Some clones in this sample may be carry-over from other donors' samples. Sequencing was carried out using PBMCs. The CDR3 loop reads CASSLAQGDQPQHF. CDR3 DNA: TGTGCCAGCAGCTTAGCGCAGGGGGATCAGCCCCAGCATTTT.